The source of this TCR beta chain is a study of regulatory T cells in long-lasting Graves disease (dated by TCRdb to the early 2020s). Notes on the research overall: Patients with newly diagnosed Graves' disease had been on antithyroid drugs for under 3 months. Persistent Graves' disease patients were compared with newly diagnosed Graves' disease patients by peripheral blood TCR sequencing and RNA sequencing. The study was registered as a clinical trial and conducted in China. A total of about 35 samples underwent TCR sequencing, from 13 patients with persistent Graves' disease and some 20 patients with newly diagnosed Graves' disease.

From the cysteine through the phenylalanine, the CDR3 covers 14 amino acids. Only CDR3 DNA is held: 42 bases, read in frame from base 1. Trimming costs V 8 bases and J 5 bases, and their ends lie 18 bases apart. There are a few counts of this clonotype. Its antigen target is currently unknown. Per-nucleotide qualities are absent, and no much larger clonotype sits a single base away. What the authors observed across the whole study: Compared with newly diagnosed patients, persistent Graves' disease patients had lower TCR Shannon entropy and fewer highly expanded clones, which suggests clonal expansion. A larger number of public clonotypes was shared among persistent patients (around 2,700) than among newly diagnosed patients (around 970). Sequencing and analysis were restricted to the TCR beta chain. Only peripheral blood was studied, because thyroid tissue, the primary lesion, was inaccessible. The authors acknowledged the small sample size as a limitation that may reduce accuracy. Preferential use of TRBV28, TRBJ1-2 and TRBJ2-5 was observed in persistent disease, whereas TRBV20-1 and TRBJ2-1 were favored in newly diagnosed disease.

Taken with the paper, the label for time point translates to: newly diagnosed GD, antithyroid drugs for less than 3 months. For both TCR sequencing and RNA sequencing, RNA was extracted from PBMCs in TRIzol. The diagnosis of Graves' disease was made according to American Thyroid Association guidelines. Patients were recruited from an endocrinology department in Xi'an, China. From each patient, approximately 10 milliliters of peripheral blood was collected into an EDTA anticoagulant tube. Ficoll Paque Plus density gradient separation was used to isolate PBMCs, and no additional T cell sorting was done. An Agilent 2100 Bioanalyzer and agarose gel were used to check RNA quality, and a NanoDrop 2000 was used to measure RNA concentration. Libraries were constructed by multiplex PCR. The data were produced on an Illumina HiSeq 4000. iRepertoire HTBI primers and Arm-PCR amplification of CDR3 regions were used to construct TCR beta libraries. Gel purification was performed on PCR products prior to sequencing. Regarding the original processing steps: Gene usage analysis of CDR3 amino acid clonotypes used the 55 to 65 TRBV and about 15 TRBJ segments found across samples. COPE and FqMerger were used to merge the filtered high-quality paired reads into contigs. Contigs were aligned with BLAST to IMGT TRBV, TRBD and TRBJ reference genes, and CDR3 was defined per IMGT. Highly expanded clones were defined as clonotypes with a frequency above 0.1%. Shannon entropy was used to measure repertoire diversity, and the Gini coefficient was used to measure V-J evenness. Clonotypes shared by more than one individual were considered public. TCRdb took the public reads, trimmed them with fastp at Q25, ran MiXCR for clone calling and kept in-frame beta chains. Each entry merges the rows of one CDR3 protein and shows their most common DNA and genes. Clone size and V and J calls follow TCRdb, not the original study. The sample table shows 520,000 or so distinct CDR3 sequences, and 12% are seen once. The ten largest clonotypes hold 8.9% of the sample.

These data were also filed under a second study, of T cells in Graves' hyperthyroidism and ophthalmopathy. Taken from the second paper: Graves' hyperthyroidism was defined as stable when no progression to ophthalmopathy occurred over 18 months of follow-up. Hyperthyroidism patients were aged 18 to 65 years and newly diagnosed, with disease duration of less than 2 months. Exclusion was applied to patients with uncontrolled infections, other autoimmune diseases, pregnancy or lactation. Diagnoses were established on the basis of clinical symptoms, serum thyroxine and TRAb, thyroid ultrasound, and orbital computed tomography. A first-round RT-PCR of the TCR CDR3 used the HTBI primer set with the Qiagen OneStep RT-PCR kit. Most expanded thyroid clonotypes (frequency above 0.001) were also detected in blood, a finding suggesting that blood repertoires may reflect thyroid immune responses. A model built on a 13 V-J signature distinguished ophthalmopathy from stable hyperthyroidism, reaching 85% to 90% sensitivity and around 81% specificity in cross-validation and 80%/75% in testing. In validation, the model predicted progression to ophthalmopathy with about 71% sensitivity and about 72% specificity, a median of 6.5 months before onset. To identify TCR V-J signatures that set the groups apart, the researchers used a discovery cohort of 90 to 100 patients, made up of 40 to 45 with Graves' ophthalmopathy and approximately 57 with stable Graves' hyperthyroidism. Prospective prediction of ophthalmopathy was tested in an independent validation cohort consisting of some 18 hyperthyroidism patients and approximately 16 patients who later progressed to ophthalmopathy. The 100 discovery patients were divided at random into training and test sets in a 7:3 ratio. The study also compared thyroid tissue and blood T-cell repertoires from about six Graves' hyperthyroidism patients. Once sampling was done, hyperthyroidism patients were given methimazole at a starting dose of 30 mg daily, whereas ophthalmopathy patients were given high-dose intravenous methylprednisolone. Libraries were constructed in a second round of multiplex PCR, after which size selection and purification were carried out. Sequencing of the libraries was done on an Illumina HiSeq2000 using paired-end 100 bp reads. SOAPnuke was used to process the raw data, removing reads that contained adapters or uncalled bases, had a mean Phred below 15, or lacked an exact match to the constant primer or identifier. COPE v1.2.5 was used to merge high-quality paired reads, and clonotypes were defined as unique nucleotide sequences. MiTCR v1.1 was used to align clonotypes to the IMGT TRBV, TRBD and TRBJ reference segments. Only V-J combinations with frequency above 0.0001, covering about 99% of repertoires, were analysed. A TCS score was defined as the ratio of F50 (clonal expansion) to E x V (chaos), with BLOSUM62-based TCRdist applied between CDR3 peptides within each V-J. Welch's t-statistics and random forest reduced several hundred V-J features to 10 to 15, which were used in a naive Bayes classifier (R e1071). No statistical method was used to fix the sample size in advance, and group allocation was not hidden from the investigators. According to the paper, TCR Vbeta CDR3 sequencing was carried out on more than 120 peripheral blood samples, which came from approximately 41 ophthalmopathy, approximately 78 hyperthyroidism and approximately 17 progressor patients.

Sequenced here: peripheral blood mononuclear cells (PBMCs), sampled at new diagnosis, from a patient treated with antithyroid drugs. The chain is made from TRBV12-3 or TRBV12-4 and TRBJ1-2; no confident D gene assignment can be made. This sequence originates from a woman in her twenties or thirties with Graves disease. Donor details come from another sample of the same person, matched by shared clones. CDR3 loop: CASHDGLGGYGYTF. The nucleotide sequence is given as TGTGCCAGCCATGACGGGTTGGGAGGGTATGGCTACACCTTC.